This TCR beta chain appears in the sequencing data of a study of OX40 agonist ivuxolimab in advanced cancers. Germline V lookup: CDR1 MGHRA, CDR2 YSYEKL. V was clipped by 4 bases and J by 4 bases; unmatched bases: 9. The length of the CDR3 is 16 residues. Here immunoSEQ multiplex PCR was the method, and the copy in TCRdb shows in-frame clones only, minus some. The profile shows around 50,000 clones, approximately 90% of them singletons. V and J are TRBV4-1 and TRBJ1-4; 7 bases fit TRBD1. The material sequenced was CD4+ or CD8+ T cells sorted from blood, taken in a trial of the OX40 agonist ivuxolimab. This receptor was obtained from an adult with an advanced solid tumor such as melanoma, head and neck, liver or kidney cancer. CDR3 nucleotide sequence: TGCGCCAGCAGCCGGACGACAGGGAACCTTAATGAAAAACTGTTTTTT. Translated, it gives CASSRTTGNLNEKLFF.